The 21 T cell receptor beta chains in this list originate from one sample, sequenced in a study of T cells expressing NK-cell markers (dated by TCRdb to between 2020 and 2021). Library method: 5' RACE. The listed sequencing device is Illumina HiSeq 2000. The reads were reprocessed in TCRdb, with one entry per CDR3 protein sequence and no accompanying DNA. This sample's listing comprises under 600,000 distinct CDR3 sequences. The ten largest clones take up approximately 1.4% of the sample. The sequencing sample was made of blood T cells: a sorted CD56 or NKG2C T cell subset, CD4+ or CD8+ T cells, or bulk PBMC T cells (not recorded which). These receptors originate from a woman aged 45-65 years in good health. Donor details come from another sample of the same person, matched by shared clones.

The chain joins TRBV5-5 to TRBJ2-1. Germline V lookup: CDR1 SGHKS, CDR2 YYEKEE (reference sequence). The CDR3 runs 16 residues. Here the CDR3 reads CASSLALAGSINEQFF.

The genes are TRBV6-5 and TRBJ2-3; absent DNA, TCRdb's TRBD2 call cannot be checked. The CDR3 is 15 amino acids. CDR1 is MNHEY and CDR2 is SVGAGI in the germline V gene. The CDR3 loop is CASTPSGNPTDTQYF.

This chain links TRBV6-5 with TRBJ1-4. The CDR3 is 16 amino acids. The germline V gene has CDR1 MNHEY and CDR2 SVGAGI. The CDR3 reads CASSYSSWGSGEKLFF.

The V and J genes are TRBV7-9 and TRBJ2-7; TCRdb proposes TRBD1, but this gene call is untestable without DNA. The CDR3 covers 16 residues. The germline V gene encodes CDR1 SEHNR and CDR2 FQNEAQ (reference sequence). The CDR3 loop reads CASSPPGQGRVYEQYF. The full variable domain, with the rest looked up from reference TRBV7-9 and TRBJ2-7, is DTGVSQNPRHKITKRGQNVTFRCDPISEHNRLYWYRQTLGQGPEFLTYFQNEAQLEKSRLLSDRFSAERPKGSFSTLEIQRTEQGDSAMYLCASSPPGQGRVYEQYFGPGTRLTVT.

This sequence joins TRBV4-1 and TRBJ2-3; absent DNA, TCRdb's TRBD2 call cannot be checked. CDR1 is MGHRA, CDR2 YSYEKL, per germline. The CDR3 length is 15 residues. The CDR3 loop is CASSQDGSGRDTQYF.

The chain carries TRBV12-5 and TRBJ2-1; with no DNA, the TCRdb D assignment of TRBD2 cannot be verified. This CDR3 spans 15 amino acids. Germline V CDR1 and CDR2: LGHNT, FRNRAP. The chain's CDR3 is CASGWSGGSYNEQFF.

The V gene is TRBV11-2, the J gene TRBJ2-5. The CDR3 extends over 12 amino acids. The germline V gene encodes CDR1 SGHAT and CDR2 FQNNGV. CDR3 sequence reads: CASSSDDETQYF.

CDR3 loop: CASSVATSGSSEQYF. This chain links TRBV9 with TRBJ2-7; TCRdb's assignment of TRBD2 cannot be checked, as there is no DNA. Looked up from germline, CDR1 is SGDLS and CDR2 is YYNGEE. The length of the CDR3 is 15 residues.

The chain uses TRBV6-1 and TRBJ2-1; TCRdb lists TRBD2, though no DNA is available to test this call. The CDR3 consists of 16 residues. Germline CDR1 MNHNS, CDR2 SASEGT. The CDR3 protein is CASSEGLAGPRDEQFF.

V is TRBV9 and J is TRBJ2-1; TCRdb lists TRBD2, though no DNA is available to test this call. The CDR3 covers 17 residues. Germline V gives CDR1 SGDLS, CDR2 YYNGEE. The CDR3 here is CASSVGSLAGGGNEQFF.

The genes are TRBV11-2 and TRBJ1-1. Germline CDR1 SGHAT, CDR2 FQNNGV. The CDR3 loop spans 13 amino acids. CDR3 amino acids: CASSPTEGTEAFF.

The chain employs TRBV12-3 or TRBV12-4 and TRBJ1-1. The CDR3 consists of 13 residues. The CDR3 loop reads CASSLHQNTEAFF.

The J gene is TRBJ2-1, the V gene TRBV5-1; TCRdb's D gene call, TRBD2, goes unchecked for lack of DNA. Germline V CDR1 and CDR2: SGHRS, YFSETQ. The CDR3 totals 14 residues. CDR3 region: CASSFEGVGNEQFF.

The chain combines TRBV19 with TRBJ2-1; the TCRdb D gene call, TRBD2, has no DNA to confirm it. The CDR3 length is 16 residues. The germline CDR1 and CDR2 sequences are LNHDA and SQIVND (reference sequence). The CDR3: CASSGGTSEKYNEQFF.

The chain uses TRBV27 and TRBJ2-2; TCRdb's D call of TRBD1 is untestable without DNA. The CDR3 runs 15 residues. Germline values: CDR1 MNHEY, CDR2 SMNVEV (reference sequence). CDR3 loop: CASSQQGTNTGELFF.

This chain links TRBV30 with TRBJ2-1. This CDR3 is 14 amino acids long. Per germline, CDR1 GTSNPN and CDR2 SVGIG (reference sequence). CDR3 in amino acids: CAWSGDRSYNEQFF.

The chain is built from TRBV20-1 and TRBJ2-1; TCRdb's assignment of TRBD1 cannot be checked, as there is no DNA. CDR1 is DFQATT and CDR2 is SNEGSKA in the germline V gene (reference sequence). This CDR3 comprises 15 residues. The CDR3 protein is CSARGRQGVANEQFF.

The chain uses TRBV27 and TRBJ2-3. Germline CDR1 and CDR2: MNHEY and SMNVEV (reference sequence). The CDR3 has 17 amino acids. This CDR3 is CASSFLTTATSTDTQYF.

V and J are TRBV6-1 and TRBJ2-2; TCRdb indicates TRBD2, and absent DNA this call remains unverified. Germline values: CDR1 MNHNS, CDR2 SASEGT. The CDR3 contains 15 residues. CDR3: CASSGLAVYTGELFF.

The chain couples TRBV28 to TRBJ1-6; the TCRdb call, TRBD1, lacks DNA for checking. The CDR3 length is 12 residues. Germline CDR1 MDHEN, CDR2 SYDVKM. The CDR3 sequence is CASSTGETPLHF.

The chain recombines TRBV4-1 with TRBJ2-7; the D gene TCRdb calls, TRBD2, cannot be checked with no DNA. CDR3 length: 15 residues. CDR1 and CDR2 (germline): MGHRA, YSYEKL. This CDR3 reads CASSRTGTSSYEQYF.